The source of this T cell receptor beta chain is a study of shared clonotypes between healthy human individuals. About the study: The donor group consisted of a couple of women and three men, aged 18 to 49.

The CDR3 covers 16 residues. With 3 bases removed from V and 1 base from J, the gap between germline ends came to 12 bases. TCRdb keeps only in-frame clones here, not all; method: immunoSEQ multiplex PCR. The data hold 500,000 to 650,000 clones, with around 76% observed a single time. This clone has only a few counts. The clonotype originates from a woman in her 40s in good health. Some clones in this sample may be carry-over from other donors' samples. The gene calls are TRBV23-1 and TRBJ2-2, with D uncertain. TRBV23-1 is placed among ORFs of uncertain function. The sample taken for sequencing was PBMCs. This chain's CDR3 is CASSQWHRVNTGELFF. The CDR3 DNA sequence: TGCGCCAGCAGTCAGTGGCACCGAGTGAACACCGGGGAGCTGTTTTTT.